Each of the 10 T cell receptor beta chains below was sequenced from the same sample in a study of cytotoxic CD8 clonotypes in ibrutinib-treated CLL. The assay was immunoSEQ multiplex PCR, and TCRdb's table has in-frame clones only and misses some. In the table there are 40,000 to 55,000 clones, approximately 87% of which are singletons. This specimen consisted of PBMCs, obtained after 24 months of ibrutinib treatment. The receptors were sampled from a human donor with chronic lymphocytic leukemia.

Details on this clone: At one boundary the junction diverges from the germline segment, which might be a read error. The CDR3 reads CASSTRVGHQPRHF. The CDR3 DNA sequence: TGTGCCAGCAGCACGAGGGTGGGTCATCAGCCCCGGCATTTT. J is TRBJ1-5 and V is TRBV2; D unresolved. The CDR3 loop spans 14 amino acids. Germline-derived CDR1 and CDR2 are SNHLY and FYNNEI.

V usage is TRBV13 and J usage is TRBJ2-1; 9 bases match TRBD2. V trimming: 6 bases; J trimming: 9 bases; junction bases outside the gene matches: 12. The length of the CDR3 is 15 residues. Germline CDR1 and CDR2: PRHDT and FYEKMQ (reference sequence). CDR3 region: CASRGEPGLASEQFF. The CDR3 nucleotides are TGTGCCAGCAGGGGAGAACCGGGACTAGCTTCTGAGCAGTTCTTC.

The genes are TRBV7-9 and TRBJ2-1; 7 nucleotides match TRBD1. With V trimmed by 4 bases and J by 16 bases, 7 bases remained unmatched. Per germline, CDR1 SEHNR and CDR2 FQNEAQ (reference sequence). CDR3 length: 11 amino acids. The CDR3 DNA follows: TGTGCCAGCAGCTCTACAGGGGTCGGCTTCTTC. This sequence encodes CASSSTGVGFF.

This clone appeared a few times. This chain uses TRBV2 with TRBJ2-7; no reliable D call. Trimming took off 6 bases at V and 5 bases at J, with 14 bases between the two ends. CDR1 is SNHLY and CDR2 is FYNNEI in the germline V gene. This CDR3 contains 13 residues. CDR3 sequence: CASRFASGNEQYF. Here the CDR3 DNA reads TGTGCCAGCAGGTTTGCTAGTGGGAACGAGCAGTACTTC.

The V call is TRBV14, the J call TRBJ1-2; D is possibly TRBD1 (6 bases). This CDR3 comprises 16 residues. CDR1 SGHDN and CDR2 FVKESK come from the germline V gene. The ends were cut back, 0 bases at V and 3 bases at J, with 14 bases in the middle. In nucleotides, the CDR3 is TGTGCCAGCAGCCAAGATCACATTAGGGGGGACTATGGCTACACCTTC. It specifies CASSQDHIRGDYGYTF.

The V call is TRBV5-1, the J call TRBJ2-5, with D unresolved. The closer fit of TRBJ2-7 to the DNA end suggests the J call may be wrong. The CDR3 loop spans 12 amino acids. Germline V gene data show CDR1 as SGHRS and CDR2 as YFSETQ. The CDR3 reads CASGTGFYEQYF. The CDR3 DNA follows: TGCGCCAGCGGAACGGGTTTCTACGAGCAGTACTTC.

The gene calls are TRBV27 and TRBJ1-2, with TRBD1 as a possible D gene (5 bases). This CDR3 has 14 residues. Germline lookup yields CDR1 MNHEY and CDR2 SMNVEV (reference sequence). Trimming removed 6 bases from V and 10 bases from J, with 21 bases in between. CDR3 amino acids: CASSLDQGGFAYTF. The CDR3 region has the DNA TGTGCCAGCAGCCTAGACCAGGGAGGGTTTGCCTACACCTTC.

The genes are TRBV28 and TRBJ1-2; the match to TRBD1 covers 7 bases. J gave up 7 bases and V 5 bases, and 10 bases lay outside the gene matches. From germline, CDR1 is MDHEN and CDR2 SYDVKM. There are 14 residues in the CDR3. The chain's CDR3 is CASSPRQGSSGYTF. CDR3 nucleotide sequence: TGTGCCAGCAGTCCTCGACAGGGATCCTCTGGCTACACCTTC.

V and J are TRBV27 and TRBJ1-2, with 10 bases that match TRBD1. The CDR3 covers 15 residues. V shed 5 bases and J 2 bases; nucleotides not matched to a gene: 5. Germline values: CDR1 MNHEY, CDR2 SMNVEV (reference sequence). CDR3 sequence reads: CASSTRTGGNYGYTF. CDR3 coding DNA: TGTGCCAGCAGTACCCGGACAGGGGGGAACTATGGCTACACCTTC.

The rearrangement uses TRBV28 and TRBJ2-1, with D unresolved. The CDR3 extends over 11 amino acids. The germline V gene has CDR1 MDHEN and CDR2 SYDVKM. Trimming took off 7 bases at V and 9 bases at J, with 10 bases between the two ends. The CDR3 sequence: CASKGPVEQFF. The CDR3 nucleotides are TGTGCCAGCAAAGGCCCAGTTGAGCAGTTCTTC. Combining the CDR3 with reference TRBV28 and TRBJ2-1 gives the whole variable domain DVKVTQSSRYLVKRTGEKVFLECVQDMDHENMFWYRQDPGLGLRLIYFSYDVKMKEKGDIPEGYSVSREKKERFSLILESASTNQTSMYLCASKGPVEQFFGPGTRLTVL.